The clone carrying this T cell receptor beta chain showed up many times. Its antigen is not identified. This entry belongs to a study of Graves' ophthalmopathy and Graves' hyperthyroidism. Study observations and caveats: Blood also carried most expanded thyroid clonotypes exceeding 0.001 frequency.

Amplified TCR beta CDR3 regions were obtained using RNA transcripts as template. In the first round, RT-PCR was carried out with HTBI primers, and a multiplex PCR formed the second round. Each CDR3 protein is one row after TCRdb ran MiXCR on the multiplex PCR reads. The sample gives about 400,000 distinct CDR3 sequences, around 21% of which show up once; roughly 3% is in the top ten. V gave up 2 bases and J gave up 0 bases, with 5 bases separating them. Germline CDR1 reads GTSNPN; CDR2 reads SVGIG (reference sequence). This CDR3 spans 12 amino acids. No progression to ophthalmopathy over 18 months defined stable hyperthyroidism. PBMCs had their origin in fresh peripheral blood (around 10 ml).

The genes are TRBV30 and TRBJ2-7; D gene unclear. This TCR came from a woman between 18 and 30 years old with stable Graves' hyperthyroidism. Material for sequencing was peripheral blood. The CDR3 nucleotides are TGTGCCTGGAGTAGAACCTCCTACGAGCAGTACTTC. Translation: CAWSRTSYEQYF.